What follows are 21 T cell receptor beta chains derived from one specimen sequenced in a study of T cell responses to AZD1222 COVID-19 vaccine. Only in-frame clones appear in the TCRdb table, and some are missing; sequencing was by immunoSEQ multiplex PCR. The sample has approximately 120,000 clones, 89% seen once. The sample in question was peripheral blood, obtained on day 0 of AZD1222 vaccination. The source of these receptors is an adult in good health.

This sequence joins TRBV7-9 and TRBJ2-5; TRBD1 is a possible D gene (6 bases). Germline-derived CDR1 and CDR2 are SEHNR and FQNEAQ (reference sequence). V lost 4 bases, J lost 7 bases, and 13 bases lay in between. The CDR3 has 13 residues. For the CDR3, the DNA is TGTGCCAGCAGCTCGGACAGCCTAGGGACCCAGTACTTC. Translating it yields CASSSDSLGTQYF.

J is TRBJ1-2 and V is TRBV10-3; TRBD1 agrees at 8 bases. Germline lookup yields CDR1 ENHRY and CDR2 SYGVKD. V shed 7 bases and J 4 bases; nucleotides not matched to a gene: 14. The CDR3 is made up of 16 amino acids. This CDR3 reads CAINGETGDWSYGYTF. The CDR3 coding sequence is TGTGCCATCAATGGTGAGACAGGGGATTGGAGCTATGGCTACACCTTC.

This chain links TRBV11-3 with TRBJ1-1; weak D call: TRBD1 (5 bases). The V end was cut by 10 bases, the J end by 5 bases, with 17 bases between. The CDR3 runs to 13 residues. Germline CDR1 reads SGHNT; CDR2 reads YENEEA. The DNA of the CDR3 is TGTGCCACCCCCCCGGGGGAGCAGACTGAAGCTTTCTTT. As protein: CATPPGEQTEAFF.

This chain links TRBV5-3 with TRBJ1-1, with D unresolved. TRBV5-3 is an open reading frame, and its role is uncertain. The CDR3 totals 19 residues. V was cut by 0 bases and J by 0 bases, with 21 bases left in between. CDR3 DNA sequence: TGTGCCAGAAGCTTGGCGGTTAGGGAGGGCCCACTTGTGAACACTGAAGCTTTCTTT. It translates to CARSLAVREGPLVNTEAFF.

This clone has more than one count but fewer than ten. CDR3 DNA sequence: TGTGCCAGCGGCTCTGACAGGTCGCCGCATCTAGCCAAAAACATTCAGTACTTC. Translated, it gives CASGSDRSPHLAKNIQYF. The rearrangement links TRBV27 to TRBJ2-4; possibly TRBD1 for D (6 bases). The CDR3 has 18 residues. With 8 bases removed from V and 0 bases from J, the gap between germline ends came to 23 bases. Per the germline V gene, CDR1 is MNHEY and CDR2 is SMNVEV (reference sequence).

The rearrangement uses TRBV15 and TRBJ1-5; D gene ambiguous. The V end was cut by 0 bases, the J end by 0 bases, with 12 bases between. In germline, CDR1 is LNHNV, CDR2 YYDKDF (reference sequence). The CDR3 extends over 17 amino acids. The CDR3 coding sequence is TGTGCCACCAGCAGAGATCCGAACAAGCATAGCAATCAGCCCCAGCATTTT. It is translated as CATSRDPNKHSNQPQHF.

The chain combines TRBV10-3 with TRBJ2-6, with D unclear. Germline assignment: CDR1 ENHRY and CDR2 SYGVKD. Trimming took off 3 bases at V and 0 bases at J, with 12 bases between the two ends. CDR3 length: 17 residues. In DNA, the CDR3 is TGTGCCATCAGTGACTCTGGCAGAAGCTCTGGGGCCAACGTCCTGACTTTC. This sequence encodes CAISDSGRSSGANVLTF.

This chain uses TRBV19 with TRBJ2-3, with D perhaps TRBD1 (6 bases). Between the trimmed V and J ends, which lost 5 bases and 5 bases, there was a span of 14 bases. Germline CDR1 and CDR2: LNHDA and SQIVND (reference sequence). The CDR3 has 14 amino acids. In nucleotides, the CDR3 is TGTGCCAGTAGTCGGGACACCGGGCAAGATACGCAGTATTTT. Residues: CASSRDTGQDTQYF.

The chain joins TRBV5-1 to TRBJ1-1; 11 bases map to TRBD1. CDR3 length: 16 residues. J was trimmed by 3 bases and V by 4 bases; bases with no gene match: 8. Germline CDR1 is SGHRS and CDR2 is YFSETQ. This CDR3 reads CASSRGQGAWDTEAFF. In nucleotides, the CDR3 is TGCGCCAGCAGCCGAGGACAGGGGGCATGGGACACTGAAGCTTTCTTT.

The chain is built from TRBV27 and TRBJ2-2; 9 nucleotides agree with TRBD2. The CDR3 runs to 18 residues. The germline V gene encodes CDR1 MNHEY and CDR2 SMNVEV (reference sequence). V was clipped by 3 bases and J by 4 bases; unmatched bases: 12. The CDR3 loop reads CASSLLAGARVGTGELFF. CDR3 coding DNA: TGTGCCAGCAGTTTGTTAGCGGGGGCCCGGGTTGGCACCGGGGAGCTGTTTTTT.

This clone was seen more than once but under ten times. The rearrangement uses TRBV9 and TRBJ1-1; the match to TRBD1 covers 10 bases. The CDR3 has 16 amino acids. V was clipped by 3 bases and J by 1 base; unmatched bases: 6. Looked up from germline, CDR1 is SGDLS and CDR2 is YYNGEE. The CDR3 loop is CASSDSRDRGNTEAFF. The CDR3 coding sequence is TGTGCCAGCAGCGATAGCCGGGACAGGGGGAACACTGAAGCTTTCTTT.

The gene calls are TRBV30 and TRBJ2-1; 9 bases agree with TRBD1. The CDR3 is 14 amino acids. Germline V gene sequence: CDR1 GTSNPN, CDR2 SVGIG (reference sequence). In DNA form, the CDR3 reads TGTGCTTACAGGGGGCAGTTGTCCTACAATGAGCAGTTCTTC. This encodes CAYRGQLSYNEQFF.

V usage is TRBV5-1 and J usage is TRBJ1-2; D is possibly TRBD1 (5 bases). Germline V gene sequence: CDR1 SGHRS, CDR2 YFSETQ. The CDR3 sequence is 17 residues long. Trimming pared 4 bases from V and 1 base from J, leaving 20 bases between. This chain's CDR3 is CASSAGRWLGNNYGYTF. CDR3 coding DNA: TGCGCCAGCAGCGCGGGACGGTGGCTAGGTAATAACTATGGCTACACCTTC. Variable domain in full (rest from reference TRBV5-1 and TRBJ1-2): KAGVTQTPRYLIKTRGQQVTLSCSPISGHRSVSWYQQTPGQGLQFLFEYFSETQRNKGNFPGRFSGRQFSNSRSEMNVSTLELGDSALYLCASSAGRWLGNNYGYTFGSGTRLTVV.

V usage is TRBV7-3 and J usage is TRBJ1-1, with a tentative D call TRBD1 (5 bases). This CDR3 has 13 amino acids. V lost 5 bases to trimming and J lost 5 bases, with 12 bases between them. From germline, CDR1 is SGHTA and CDR2 FQGTGA. CDR3 DNA sequence: TGTGCCAGCAGCCTCGACGGGGGGACTGAAGCTTTCTTT. This encodes CASSLDGGTEAFF.

The chain employs TRBV2 and TRBJ1-2; 7 bases are shared with TRBD1. There are 13 residues in the CDR3. Trimming at V came to 5 bases and at J to 5 bases, leaving 5 bases not matched to a gene. Germline V gene lookup returns CDR1 SNHLY and CDR2 FYNNEI. The CDR3 bases are TGTGCCAGCAGTCCCGGACAGGCTTATGGCTACACCTTC. This sequence encodes CASSPGQAYGYTF.

This chain links TRBV5-1 with TRBJ2-7, with 9 bases identical to TRBD1. V shed 4 bases, J shed 7 bases, and the junction held 9 bases outside the gene matches. The CDR3 extends over 14 amino acids. Germline V gene lookup returns CDR1 SGHRS and CDR2 YFSETQ. The CDR3: CASSTGTGQGEQYF. The CDR3 DNA sequence: TGCGCCAGCAGCACCGGGACAGGGCAGGGAGAGCAGTACTTC.

The chain links TRBV2 to TRBJ2-3; 9 bases align to TRBD2. Germline CDR1 and CDR2: SNHLY and FYNNEI. Germline trimming cut 4 bases from V and 5 bases from J; bases unmatched to any gene: 13. The CDR3 extends over 17 amino acids. The CDR3 sequence: CASSATGSGGRVDTQYF. CDR3 coding DNA: TGTGCCAGCAGTGCGACTGGAAGCGGGGGGCGTGTAGATACGCAGTATTTT. The entire variable domain, with the rest obtained from reference TRBV2 and TRBJ2-3, is as follows: EPEVTQTPSHQVTQMGQEVILRCVPISNHLYFYWYRQILGQKVEFLVSFYNNEISEKSEIFDDQFSVERPDGSNFTLKIRSTKLEDSAMYFCASSATGSGGRVDTQYFGPGTRLTVL.

The chain couples TRBV7-2 to TRBJ2-1; D not certain. Germline CDR1 is SGHTA and CDR2 is FQGNSA. The V end lost 9 bases, the J end lost 8 bases, and 14 bases lay between the germline ends. The CDR3 has 12 residues. CDR3 DNA sequence: TGTGCCAGTACCTTCGGGTGGGATGAGCAGTTCTTC. Protein sequence: CASTFGWDEQFF.

The chain joins TRBV7-9 to TRBJ1-1; D remains unclear. Looked up from germline, CDR1 is SEHNR and CDR2 is FQNEAQ (reference sequence). V lost 6 bases to trimming and J lost 4 bases, with 18 bases between them. The CDR3 is 15 residues long. CDR3 sequence: CASSSFREAGTEAFF. CDR3 bases: TGTGCCAGCAGTTCCTTTAGGGAAGCAGGCACTGAAGCTTTCTTT.

This clone was picked up a small number of times. This sequence joins TRBV7-8 and TRBJ2-7; weak D call: TRBD2 (5 bases). Trimming pared 8 bases from V and 2 bases from J, leaving 10 bases between. This CDR3 contains 12 residues. CDR1 is SGHVS, CDR2 FQNEAQ, per germline. The CDR3 region is CASRSGTYEQYF. For the CDR3, the DNA is TGTGCCAGCCGAAGCGGTACCTACGAGCAGTACTTC.

In the case of this clone: One end of the junction does not line up with germline, which may come from a read error. Here the CDR3 reads CASSPRGDYISPLHF. The CDR3 nucleotides are TGTGCCAGCAGTCCCCGTGGGGATTATATTTCACCCCTCCACTTT. The chain is built from TRBV28 and TRBJ1-6; D is unclear. In germline, CDR1 is MDHEN, CDR2 SYDVKM. The CDR3 runs 15 residues.